Presented here are 4 T cell receptor beta chains from one specimen sequenced in a study of blood T cell dynamics during melanoma immunotherapy. Generated by immunoSEQ multiplex PCR, the TCRdb table keeps only in-frame clones and is missing some. The data show 7,500 to 9,500 clones, with over 75% seen just once and roughly 5.2% held by the top ten. Documented time point: week 3, after first cycle of checkpoint inhibitor. The sequencing used blood, collected from a patient treated with checkpoint blockade. These receptors were taken from a human donor with melanoma.

The chain links TRBV5-6 to TRBJ1-1; D remains unclear. Germline V gives CDR1 SGHDT, CDR2 YYEEEE. V was shortened by 4 bases and J by 8 bases, with 15 bases between the two germline ends. This CDR3 region has 13 residues. CDR3 loop: CASSLSPVSEAFF. CDR3 DNA: TGTGCCAGCAGCCTCTCCCCGGTATCGGAAGCTTTCTTT.

The chain uses TRBV11-2 and TRBJ2-7, with 14 positions matching TRBD2. The CDR3 contains 15 residues. CDR1 is SGHAT, CDR2 FQNNGV, per germline. Trimming removed 5 bases from V and 5 bases from J; junction bases left unmatched: 5. This chain's CDR3 is CASSAGTSGSHEQYV. CDR3 DNA: TGTGCCAGCAGCGCAGGGACTAGCGGGAGCCACGAGCAGTACGTC.

V usage is TRBV19 and J usage is TRBJ1-5; D gene uncertain. The ends were cut back, 3 bases at V and 7 bases at J, with 10 bases in the middle. CDR1 and CDR2 (germline): LNHDA, SQIVND (reference sequence). The CDR3 has 13 amino acids. The CDR3 loop is CASSIFIGQPQHF. The DNA of the CDR3 is TGTGCCAGTAGTATTTTCATCGGGCAGCCCCAGCATTTT.

This chain connects TRBV29-1 to TRBJ1-2; D is unclear. CDR1 and CDR2 from the germline V gene are SQVTM and ANQGSEA. The V and J ends lost 2 bases and 8 bases respectively, with 12 bases between them. The CDR3 consists of 12 residues. DNA of the CDR3: TGCAGCGTTGAATCGGTGAGGAGGGGCTACACCTTC. Translating it yields CSVESVRRGYTF.